This is a list of T cell receptor beta chains from one sample in a study of cytomegalovirus exposure and HLA in healthy donors. Using immunoSEQ multiplex PCR, the repertoire was profiled, and TCRdb retains in-frame clones only, with some absent. The repertoire holds around 140,000 clones, 70% to 85% seen once, with more than 4% in the top ten. Sample: PBMCs. The receptors shown here come from a male donor in good health and CMV-seropositive. Each CDR3 is given with its conserved first and last residue. D genes are given only for firm matches. Size is omitted from some rows. Given values are once, few, many or a class for expanded clones.

j_call: TRBJ1-2; d_call: NA; clone_size: NA; v_call: TRBV29-1; cdr3_nt: TGCAGCGTTTTTTTGCAGGTCTATGGCTACACCTTC; cdr3_aa: CSVFLQVYGYTF
j_call: TRBJ2-7; d_call: NA; clone_size: NA; v_call: TRBV27; cdr3_nt: TGTGCCAGCATTCAACATAGGACGGGGACTTACGAGCAGTACTTC; cdr3_aa: CASIQHRTGTYEQYF
j_call: TRBJ2-1; d_call: TRBD2; clone_size: NA; v_call: TRBV7-9; cdr3_nt: TGTGCCAGCACCACTAGGACTAGCGGGATTCGAGAGCAGTTCTTC; cdr3_aa: CASTTRTSGIREQFF
j_call: TRBJ1-2; d_call: NA; clone_size: NA; v_call: TRBV19; cdr3_nt: TGTGCCAGTAGTGCTTACAGAGGCTACACCTTC; cdr3_aa: CASSAYRGYTF
j_call: TRBJ2-7; d_call: NA; clone_size: NA; v_call: TRBV5-6; cdr3_nt: TGTGCCAGCAGCGACGACACAGGGAACTACGAGCAGTACTTC; cdr3_aa: CASSDDTGNYEQYF
j_call: TRBJ2-7; d_call: TRBD2; clone_size: NA; v_call: TRBV2; cdr3_nt: TGTGCCAGCAGTGAAACTAGCGGGAGGGCTTGGTTTAACGAGCAGTACTTC; cdr3_aa: CASSETSGRAWFNEQYF
j_call: TRBJ1-1; d_call: NA; clone_size: few; v_call: TRBV7-9; cdr3_nt: TGTGCCAGCAGCTTAGATAGGGGGGAAGCTTTCTTT; cdr3_aa: CASSLDRGEAFF
j_call: TRBJ2-2; d_call: NA; clone_size: NA; v_call: TRBV7-2; cdr3_nt: TGTGCCAGCAGCTTAGTTGCGGCAGACACCGGGGAGCTGTTTTTT; cdr3_aa: CASSLVAADTGELFF
j_call: TRBJ1-6; d_call: NA; clone_size: NA; v_call: TRBV6-5; cdr3_nt: TGTGCCAGCAGTTACGCGGGTAATAATTCACCCCTCCACTTT; cdr3_aa: CASSYAGNNSPLHF
j_call: TRBJ2-1; d_call: TRBD2; clone_size: NA; v_call: TRBV7-2; cdr3_nt: TGTGCCAGCAGCCCCTCCGGACTAGCGAACAATGAGCAGTTCTTC; cdr3_aa: CASSPSGLANNEQFF
j_call: TRBJ1-1; d_call: TRBD1; clone_size: NA; v_call: TRBV7-6; cdr3_nt: TGTGCCAGTACAGGGGGCTCCGGCTCTGAAGCTTTCTTT; cdr3_aa: CASTGGSGSEAFF